The clone carrying this T cell receptor beta chain was counted a few times. This CDR3 spans 14 amino acids. V gave up 5 bases and J gave up 9 bases; unmatched junction bases: 8. Germline CDR1 reads SGHNT; CDR2 reads YYREEE (reference sequence). The data were produced by immunoSEQ multiplex PCR, yet TCRdb's version contains in-frame clones alone and is incomplete. This table has some 210,000 clones, about nine tenths appearing once. This record belongs to a study of blood T cell repertoires in COVID-19. Across the whole study: Acute and convalescent COVID-19 samples came from the United States, Italy and Spain.

What was sequenced was peripheral blood. V is TRBV5-4 and J is TRBJ1-6, with TRBD1 matching over 7 bases. The source is a man aged 55 to 69 who had recovered from COVID-19. CDR3 DNA sequence: TGTGCCAGCAGTCCAGGGGGTATCGGTTCACCCCTCCACTTT. Protein product: CASSPGGIGSPLHF.